The entry that follows covers one T cell receptor beta chain sequence. This entry is derived from a study of identical twins. Germline-derived CDR1 and CDR2 are SEHNR and FQNEAQ (reference sequence). With 1 base clipped from V and 1 base from J, the junction kept 5 bases outside the gene matches. The CDR3 is made up of 16 amino acids. TCRdb analysed the 5' RACE reads with MiXCR anew, one entry per CDR3 protein. The sample holds approximately 490,000 distinct CDR3 sequences, approximately 20% seen once. This sample was also put to use in a study of yellow fever vaccine responses in identical twins.

The sequence was obtained from a woman under 30 in good health. Input material: CD4+ T cells sorted from blood. The chain has TRBV7-9 and TRBJ2-3; 7 nucleotides align to TRBD2. CDR3 bases: TGTGCCAGCAGCTTAGGACTAGCACCCGGCACAGATACGCAGTATTTT. Translation gives CASSLGLAPGTDTQYF.